The 23 T cell receptor beta chains given below trace back to one sample, sequenced in a study of blood T cells in healthy people across ages. Sample-barcoded 5' priming and a J-beta primer mix drove a second PCR of about 7 to 11 cycles. TCRdb re-called the 5' RACE reads with MiXCR, one entry per CDR3 protein. The table shows 800,000 or so distinct CDR3 sequences, with less than 60% occurring only once. Sequencing input: blood. The receptors stem from a man older than 75 in good health.

This clonotype was picked up a small number of times. CDR3 region: CASSARGLVSDTQYF. As DNA, the CDR3 is TGTGCCAGCTCCGCACGGGGACTAGTATCAGATACGCAGTATTTT. V gene TRBV18 combines with J gene TRBJ2-3; 8 nucleotides agree with TRBD2. The junction had 9 bases not matched to a gene; V was cut back by 6 bases and J by 4 bases. The CDR3 length is 15 residues. Germline V lookup: CDR1 KGHSH, CDR2 LQKENI.

The sample holds a few counts of this clonotype. V usage is TRBV3-1 and J usage is TRBJ2-1; D is ambiguous. Per germline, CDR1 LGHDT and CDR2 YNNKEL (reference sequence). V was cut by 2 bases and J by 4 bases, with 9 bases left in between. This CDR3 contains 14 residues. This CDR3 reads CASSQIGGYNEQFF. For the CDR3, the DNA is TGTGCCAGCAGCCAAATCGGCGGTTACAATGAGCAGTTCTTC.

The chain carries TRBV3-1 and TRBJ2-5; tentatively, D is TRBD2 (5 bases). Between the trimmed V and J ends, which lost 2 bases and 5 bases, there was a span of 18 bases. Germline CDR1 and CDR2: LGHDT and YNNKEL (reference sequence). The CDR3 consists of 16 residues. CDR3: CASSQSGGRIGETQYF. CDR3 DNA sequence: TGTGCCAGCAGCCAAAGCGGCGGGCGAATCGGGGAGACCCAGTACTTC.

The chain combines TRBV14 with TRBJ2-3; D is unresolved. CDR1 and CDR2 from the germline V gene are SGHDN and FVKESK. Deletions cut 2 bases from V and 10 bases from J, with 31 bases between. The CDR3 is 19 amino acids. The CDR3, as DNA: TGTGCCAGCAGCCAATGGAGTTCGACGTCGGCAGAGAACAAGGATGCGCAGTATTTT. Translating it yields CASSQWSSTSAENKDAQYF.

This chain links TRBV5-1 with TRBJ2-1, with D hard to call. The CDR3 runs to 12 residues. Germline V gene sequence: CDR1 SGHRS, CDR2 YFSETQ. V lost 1 base, J lost 10 bases, and 9 bases lay in between. In DNA form, the CDR3 reads TGCGCCAGCAGCTTGACAGCCTACGAGCAGTTCTTC. Protein: CASSLTAYEQFF.

The rearrangement joins TRBV6-5 to TRBJ1-1, with unresolved D. V lost 6 bases and J 2 bases, leaving 13 bases between the germline ends. The CDR3 is 14 amino acids. Germline values: CDR1 MNHEY, CDR2 SVGAGI. In nucleotides, the CDR3 is TGTGCCAGCAGGGAAGTACAGCTAAACACTGAAGCTTTCTTT. This gives the protein CASREVQLNTEAFF.

V gene TRBV12-3 or TRBV12-4 combines with J gene TRBJ2-7; D remains ambiguous. The CDR3 extends over 13 amino acids. V lost 5 bases and J 4 bases, leaving 12 bases between the germline ends. Here the CDR3 reads CASSATDGYEQYF. For the CDR3, the DNA is TGTGCCAGCAGTGCGACCGATGGGTACGAGCAGTACTTC.

This rearrangement joins TRBV5-6 to TRBJ2-7, with D perhaps matching TRBD2 (6 bases). The CDR3 sequence is 15 residues long. The germline V gene has CDR1 SGHDT and CDR2 YYEEEE. Trimming took 3 bases from V and 2 from J, leaving 15 bases between them. In nucleotides, the CDR3 is TGTGCCAGCAGCTGGAGGGTAGGAACGACCTACGAGCAGTACTTC. As protein: CASSWRVGTTYEQYF.

This clonotype was observed a few times. A junction end diverges from the germline sequence, so it may reflect a read error. The V call is TRBV7-2, the J call TRBJ1-2; D is possibly TRBD1 (5 bases). This CDR3 is built from 14 residues. The germline gives CDR1 SGHTA, CDR2 FQGNSA. CDR3 nucleotide sequence: TGTGCCACCAGCGACAGAGCGACCCTCTATGGCTACACCTTC. It encodes CATSDRATLYGYTF.

Concerning this clonotype: At one boundary the junction diverges from the germline segment, which might be a read error. The genes are TRBV6-1 and TRBJ2-3; no firm D call. The V gene's germline CDR1 is MNHNS and CDR2 SASEGT. The length of the CDR3 is 13 residues. CDR3 nucleotides: TGTGCCAGCACCAACGGCCTCGGAGATATGCAGTATTTT. Its protein product is CASTNGLGDMQYF.

This clonotype was counted many times. Here the CDR3 DNA reads TGTGCCAGCAGTACCCAGGACAATGAGCAGTTCTTC. Protein sequence: CASSTQDNEQFF. The rearrangement uses TRBV6-6 and TRBJ2-1; D uncertain. This CDR3 comprises 12 residues. Germline V gives CDR1 MNHNY, CDR2 SVGAGI (reference sequence). V was trimmed by 5 bases and J by 5 bases, leaving 7 bases between them.

The chain joins TRBV28 to TRBJ2-2; 11 bases agree with TRBD2. The CDR3 is 17 amino acids. Germline-derived CDR1 and CDR2 are MDHEN and SYDVKM. Trimming removed 4 bases from V and 0 bases from J; junction bases left unmatched: 4. The CDR3 loop is CASSSLGLAANTGELFF. CDR3 sequence (DNA): TGTGCCAGCAGTTCCCTGGGACTAGCGGCGAACACCGGGGAGCTGTTTTTT.

The CDR3 here is CASSTQQGPGMTQYF. CDR3 coding DNA: TGTGCCAGCAGTACCCAACAGGGCCCGGGGATGACCCAGTACTTC. V and J are TRBV28 and TRBJ2-5; D perhaps matches TRBD1 (6 bases). V dropped 5 bases and J dropped 7 bases, with 20 bases sitting between them. The CDR3 covers 15 residues. Germline CDR1 MDHEN, CDR2 SYDVKM.

The chain joins TRBV12-3 or TRBV12-4 to TRBJ2-6; the match to TRBD1 covers 10 bases. The CDR3 totals 18 residues. Germline trimming cut 6 bases from V and 0 bases from J; bases unmatched to any gene: 8. This CDR3 is CASSPGTGARSGANVLTF. DNA of the CDR3: TGTGCCAGCAGCCCCGGGACAGGGGCCCGCTCTGGGGCCAACGTCCTGACTTTC.

The V gene is TRBV2, the J gene TRBJ2-4; 9 positions agree with TRBD2. CDR1 is SNHLY, CDR2 FYNNEI, per germline. The V gene end was trimmed by 6 bases and the J gene end by 13 bases; junction bases not matched to a gene: 10. The CDR3 is made up of 13 amino acids. CDR3 sequence (DNA): TGTGCCAGCAGCGAGACTAGCGGCCATGGGCAGTACTTC. This encodes CASSETSGHGQYF. The variable domain in full, completed from reference TRBV2 and TRBJ2-4, reads EPEVTQTPSHQVTQMGQEVILRCVPISNHLYFYWYRQILGQKVEFLVSFYNNEISEKSEIFDDQFSVERPDGSNFTLKIRSTKLEDSAMYFCASSETSGHGQYFGAGTRLSVL.

The V and J genes are TRBV5-6 and TRBJ1-2; no reliable D call. Germline V gives CDR1 SGHDT, CDR2 YYEEEE. V lost 4 bases to trimming and J lost 5 bases, with 15 bases between them. The CDR3 has 14 residues. The DNA of the CDR3 is TGTGCCAGCAGCCTGCTACTGGGTTCGTATGGCTACACCTTC. Amino acid sequence: CASSLLLGSYGYTF.

This chain connects TRBV25-1 to TRBJ2-5; no clear D. This CDR3 comprises 12 residues. Germline lookup yields CDR1 MGHDK and CDR2 SYGVNS. Trimming took off 5 bases at V and 11 bases at J, with 15 bases between the two ends. The CDR3 is CASSTDILGQYF. DNA of the CDR3: TGTGCCAGCAGTACCGACATTCTAGGGCAGTACTTC.

The gene calls are TRBV20-1 and TRBJ2-4, with D hard to call. The end of the DNA aligns better with TRBJ2-7, so the J call may be wrong. This CDR3 is 12 amino acids long. The V gene's germline CDR1 is DFQATT and CDR2 SNEGSKA (reference sequence). CDR3 loop: CSARMTSYEQYF. The DNA of the CDR3 is TGCAGTGCTAGAATGACATCGTACGAGCAGTACTTC.

The genes are TRBV20-1 and TRBJ2-7, with D tentatively TRBD2 (5 bases). Looked up from germline, CDR1 is DFQATT and CDR2 is SNEGSKA (reference sequence). This CDR3 spans 12 amino acids. The V end lost 3 bases, the J end lost 7 bases, and 13 bases lay between the germline ends. DNA of the CDR3: TGCAGTGCTAGGTCCGGGAACAATGAGCAGTACTTC. Residues: CSARSGNNEQYF.

This clonotype occurred many times. This may arise from a read error, as a much more abundant clone is one base away. The J gene is TRBJ2-4, the V gene TRBV7-2; D possibly corresponds to TRBD2 (5 bases). CDR3 length: 17 residues. Germline values: CDR1 SGHTA, CDR2 FQGNSA. CDR3 DNA sequence: TGTGCCAGCAGCATAGCCGGGAACCGACTAGCCAAAAACATTCAGTACTTC. Its protein product is CASSIAGNRLAKNIQYF.

Only a few counts were recorded for this clonotype. A much larger clone differs from this one at a single base, so this may be a read error. V is TRBV12-3 or TRBV12-4 and J is TRBJ2-5; 10 bases map to TRBD2. This CDR3 region has 17 residues. V was clipped by 4 bases and J by 11 bases; unmatched bases: 19. The CDR3 bases are TGTGCCAGCAGTTCCAGAACCGTAGCGGGAGGCCACAATGAGCAGTACTTC. It encodes CASSSRTVAGGHNEQYF.

This clonotype turned up a few times. CDR3 in DNA: TGTGCCAGCAGCCCTACCCGACAGGGCGAGCAGTACTTC. It codes for CASSPTRQGEQYF. The chain couples TRBV14 to TRBJ2-7; 7 nucleotides align to TRBD1. V shed 4 bases and J 6 bases; nucleotides not matched to a gene: 6. The CDR3 runs to 13 residues. The germline gives CDR1 SGHDN, CDR2 FVKESK.

This clonotype showed up just once. V is TRBV24-1 and J is TRBJ2-1; possibly TRBD2 for D (5 bases). The germline CDR1 and CDR2 sequences are KGHDR and SFDVKD. The CDR3 has 15 residues. With 5 bases removed from V and 8 bases from J, the gap between germline ends came to 18 bases. The CDR3 nucleotides are TGTGCCACCAGTGTCGCGGGCCTTTCTGGGGATGAGCAGTTCTTC. This sequence encodes CATSVAGLSGDEQFF.